The clone carrying this T cell receptor (beta chain) has more than one count but fewer than ten. The data are from a study of T cell responses to AZD1222 COVID-19 vaccine. Germline CDR1 reads SGHNT; CDR2 reads YYREEE (reference sequence). J lost 2 bases, V lost 1 base, and 4 bases had no gene match. The CDR3 has 15 amino acids. Sequencing was performed with immunoSEQ multiplex PCR; in TCRdb, only in-frame clones are kept and a portion is missing. This table holds 95,000 to 150,000 clones, approximately 85% found once. The sequencing here drew on peripheral blood, taken 28 days after the second AZD1222 dose. The source of this sequence is an adult who received the AZD1222 COVID-19 vaccine. The rearrangement joins TRBV5-4 to TRBJ2-3; 7 bases match TRBD2. CDR3 DNA sequence: TGTGCCAGCAGCTTGTCCCGGGGGGTCACAGATACGCAGTATTTT. This sequence encodes CASSLSRGVTDTQYF.